One and the same sample provided the 9 T cell receptor beta chains below, sequenced in a study of tumor-infiltrating lymphocytes in primary liver carcinoma. Researchers generated TCR beta cDNA from about 530 ng of total RNA, relying on a constant-region primer. Slightly modified ARM-PCR served as the procedure for the TCR beta libraries. These libraries came from three rounds of nested multiplex PCR. It was with TRBV1-TRBV30 forward primers and a C-beta reverse primer that the first two PCR rounds were run, at roughly 10 cycles each. TCRdb used MiXCR to reprocess the multiplex PCR reads, holding one entry per CDR3 protein. In the table there are 90,000 to 150,000 distinct CDR3 sequences, approximately 68% of which are singletons. From about 19-30 mg of unsorted bulk tissue, DNA and RNA were co-extracted together. Sequencing was done on a sample of tumor-adjacent normal liver tissue. The receptors were gathered from a woman aged 55 to 70 with primary liver carcinoma and hepatitis B virus infection.

As concerns this clonotype: This may arise from a read error, as a much more abundant clone is one base away. This sequence joins TRBV2 and TRBJ2-7; D gene unclear. The CDR3 loop spans 10 amino acids. CDR1 is SNHLY and CDR2 is FYNNEI in the germline V gene. Trimming left V 3 bases short and J 7 bases short, with 4 bases between. CDR3 DNA sequence: TGTGCCAGCAGTGATGAAGAGCAGTACGTC. Protein: CASSDEEQYV.

This clonotype has more than one count but fewer than ten. The chain employs TRBV11-3 and TRBJ2-7, with D unclear. V shed 4 bases and J shed 12 bases, with 13 bases lying between them. CDR3 length equals 11 residues. Per germline, CDR1 SGHNT and CDR2 YENEEA. DNA of the CDR3: TGTGCCAGCAGCTACGGACCAGGCACGTACTTC. Protein: CASSYGPGTYF.

About this clonotype: Here the CDR3 omits its conserved ending phenylalanine or tryptophan, so a read error is the likely source. The V and J genes are TRBV11-2 and TRBJ2-1; D might be TRBD1 (6 bases). The CDR3 is 17 amino acids. The germline V gene encodes CDR1 SGHAT and CDR2 FQNNGV. DNA of the CDR3: TGTCCCAGCAGCGTAGATCAACAGGGTATAGTCTACAATGAGCAGTTCTCC. It encodes CPSSVDQQGIVYNEQFS.

The V and J genes are TRBV7-9 and TRBJ2-7; 7 bases map to TRBD1. Germline CDR1 reads SEHNR; CDR2 reads FQNEAQ (reference sequence). Trimming removed 5 bases from V and 3 bases from J; junction bases left unmatched: 10. The CDR3 is 15 amino acids. Written as DNA, the CDR3 is TGTGCCAGCAGCATAGGGACAGAGGGCCGCTACGAGCAGTACTTC. Its translation: CASSIGTEGRYEQYF.

In its sample, this clonotype was seen a few times. A much larger clonotype is one base distant, so this may be a read error. The gene calls are TRBV6-5 and TRBJ2-2, with D perhaps assigned TRBD1 or TRBD2 (5 bases each). Looked up from germline, CDR1 is MNHEY and CDR2 is SVGAGI. The length of the CDR3 is 13 residues. The CDR3 DNA reads TGTGTCAGCAGCCGGGACCCCTCCGGGGAGCTGTTTTTT. Protein: CVSSRDPSGELFF.

This clonotype was observed a few times. A much larger clone is a single base away; this may be a read error. The rearrangement links TRBV5-4 to TRBJ2-7; D may match TRBD1 or TRBD2 (5 bases each). In germline, CDR1 is SGHNT, CDR2 YYREEE (reference sequence). The CDR3 covers 15 residues. CDR3 coding DNA: TGTGTCAGCAGCTTGGGTGGGGACCGATCCTACGAGCAGTACTTC. This translates into CVSSLGGDRSYEQYF.

The table lists this clonotype with many counts. V is TRBV30 and J is TRBJ2-2; D uncertain. Trimming pared 2 bases from V and 4 bases from J, leaving 5 bases between. The V gene's germline CDR1 is GTSNPN and CDR2 SVGIG (reference sequence). The length of the CDR3 is 12 residues. CDR3 in amino acids: CAWSRVTGELFF. The CDR3 bases are TGTGCCTGGAGTAGGGTCACCGGGGAGCTGTTTTTT.

On this clonotype itself: Mismatch with germline at one junction end may stem from a read error. The chain uses TRBV6-2 or TRBV6-3 and TRBJ2-1; either TRBD1 or TRBD2 may supply D (6 bases each). The CDR3 length is 14 residues. CDR1 MNHEY and CDR2 SVGEGT come from the germline V gene. In DNA form, the CDR3 reads TGTGCCAGCAACCTCCTCCGGGGGCACAATGGGCAGTTCTTC. Translating gives CASNLLRGHNGQFF.

Concerning this clonotype itself: At one end the junction does not follow the germline gene, possibly because of a read error. CDR3 coding DNA: TGCGCCAACAGCCTCCCCCGGGGGTTGGGCACAAATACGCAGTATTTT. Amino acids: CANSLPRGLGTNTQYF. The J gene is TRBJ2-3, the V gene TRBV4-1, with a weak D call TRBD2 (6 bases). Germline CDR1 is MGHRA and CDR2 is YSYEKL. The CDR3 runs to 16 residues.